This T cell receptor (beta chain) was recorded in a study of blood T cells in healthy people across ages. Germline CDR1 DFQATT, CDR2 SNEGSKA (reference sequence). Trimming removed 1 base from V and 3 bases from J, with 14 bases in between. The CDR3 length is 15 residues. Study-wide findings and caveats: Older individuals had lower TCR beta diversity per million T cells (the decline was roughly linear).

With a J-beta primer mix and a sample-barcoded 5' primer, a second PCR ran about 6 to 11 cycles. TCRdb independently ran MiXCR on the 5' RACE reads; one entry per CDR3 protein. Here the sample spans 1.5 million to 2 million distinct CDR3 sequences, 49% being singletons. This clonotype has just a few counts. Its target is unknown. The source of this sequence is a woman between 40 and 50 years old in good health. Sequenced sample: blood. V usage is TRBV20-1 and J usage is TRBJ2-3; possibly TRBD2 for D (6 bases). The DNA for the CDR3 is TGCAGTGCTAGAGTACGACTAGGGGCGACAGATACGCAGTATTTT. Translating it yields CSARVRLGATDTQYF.